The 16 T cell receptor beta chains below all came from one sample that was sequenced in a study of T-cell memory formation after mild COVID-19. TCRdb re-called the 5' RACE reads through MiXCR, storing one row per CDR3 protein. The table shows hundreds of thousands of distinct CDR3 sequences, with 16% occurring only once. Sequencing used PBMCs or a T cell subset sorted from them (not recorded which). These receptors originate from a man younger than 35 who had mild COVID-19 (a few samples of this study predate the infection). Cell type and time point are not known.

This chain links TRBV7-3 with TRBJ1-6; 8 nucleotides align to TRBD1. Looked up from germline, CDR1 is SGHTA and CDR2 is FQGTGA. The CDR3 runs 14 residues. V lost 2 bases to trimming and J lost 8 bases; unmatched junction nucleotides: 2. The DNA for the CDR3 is TGTGCCAGCAGCTTACAGGGGGCTGATTCACCCCTCCACTTT. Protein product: CASSLQGADSPLHF. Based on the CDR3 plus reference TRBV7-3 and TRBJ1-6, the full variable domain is GAGVSQTPSNKVTEKGKYVELRCDPISGHTALYWYRQSLGQGPEFLIYFQGTGAADDSGLPNDRFFAVRPEGSVSTLKIQRTERGDSAVYLCASSLQGADSPLHFGNGTRLTVT.

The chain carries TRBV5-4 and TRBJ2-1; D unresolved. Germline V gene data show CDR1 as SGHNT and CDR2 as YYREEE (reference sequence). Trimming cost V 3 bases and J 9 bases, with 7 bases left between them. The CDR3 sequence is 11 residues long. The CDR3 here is CASSSGFEQFF. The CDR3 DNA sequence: TGTGCCAGCAGCTCCGGGTTTGAGCAGTTCTTC.

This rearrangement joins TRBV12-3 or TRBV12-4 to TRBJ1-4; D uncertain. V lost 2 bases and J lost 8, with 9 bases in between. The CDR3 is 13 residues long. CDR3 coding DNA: TGTGCCAGCAGTTTATTCCGGGAAGAAAAACTGTTTTTT. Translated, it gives CASSLFREEKLFF.

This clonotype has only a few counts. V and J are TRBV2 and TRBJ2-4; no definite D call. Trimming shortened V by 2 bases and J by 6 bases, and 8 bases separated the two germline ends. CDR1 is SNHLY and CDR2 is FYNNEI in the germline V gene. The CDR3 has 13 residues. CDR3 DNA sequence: TGTGCCAGCAGTGAAACCCCGGTAAACATTCAGTACTTC. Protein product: CASSETPVNIQYF.

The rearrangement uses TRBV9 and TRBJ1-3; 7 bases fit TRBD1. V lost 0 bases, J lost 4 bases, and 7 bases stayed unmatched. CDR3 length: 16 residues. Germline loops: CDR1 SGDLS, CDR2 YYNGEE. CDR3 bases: TGTGCCAGCAGCGTAGGGGGGACAGCCGACGGAAACACCATATATTTT. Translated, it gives CASSVGGTADGNTIYF.

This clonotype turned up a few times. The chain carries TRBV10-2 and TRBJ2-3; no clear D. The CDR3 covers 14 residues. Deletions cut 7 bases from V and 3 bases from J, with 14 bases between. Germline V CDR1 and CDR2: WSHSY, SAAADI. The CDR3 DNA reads TGCGCCAGCACCCCTGGACGATCTACAGATACGCAGTATTTT. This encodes CASTPGRSTDTQYF.

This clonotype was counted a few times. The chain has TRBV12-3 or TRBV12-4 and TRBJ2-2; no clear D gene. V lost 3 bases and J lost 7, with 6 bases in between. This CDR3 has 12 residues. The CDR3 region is CASSLVLGELFF. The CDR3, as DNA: TGTGCCAGCAGTTTGGTCCTCGGGGAGCTGTTTTTT.

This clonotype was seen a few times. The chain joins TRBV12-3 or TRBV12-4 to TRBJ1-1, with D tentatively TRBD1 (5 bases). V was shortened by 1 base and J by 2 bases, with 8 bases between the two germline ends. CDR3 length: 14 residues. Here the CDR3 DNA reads TGTGCCAGCAGTTTAGAGGGGCGAAACACTGAAGCTTTCTTT. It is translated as CASSLEGRNTEAFF.

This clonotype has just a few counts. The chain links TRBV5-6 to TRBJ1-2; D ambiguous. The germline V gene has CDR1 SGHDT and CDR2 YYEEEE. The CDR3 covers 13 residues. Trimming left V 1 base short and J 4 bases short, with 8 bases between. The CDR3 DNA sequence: TGTGCCAGCAGCTTGCCCCCAGCCTATGGCTACACCTTC. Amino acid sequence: CASSLPPAYGYTF. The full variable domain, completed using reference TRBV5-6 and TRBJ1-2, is DAGVTQSPTHLIKTRGQQVTLRCSPKSGHDTVSWYQQALGQGPQFIFQYYEEEERQRGNFPDRFSGHQFPNYSSELNVNALLLGDSALYLCASSLPPAYGYTFGSGTRLTVV.

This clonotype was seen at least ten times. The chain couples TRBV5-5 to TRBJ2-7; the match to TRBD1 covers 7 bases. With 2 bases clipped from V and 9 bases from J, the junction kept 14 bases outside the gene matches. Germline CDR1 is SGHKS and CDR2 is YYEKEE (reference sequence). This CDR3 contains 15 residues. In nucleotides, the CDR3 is TGTGCCAGCAGCTTACGGGGACAGATGCTTGAAGGGCAGTACTTC. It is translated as CASSLRGQMLEGQYF.

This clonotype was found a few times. The DNA for the CDR3 is TGCAGTGCTCATAAACGGGAGACCCAGTACTTC. This gives the protein CSAHKRETQYF. The V call is TRBV20-1, the J call TRBJ2-5, with unresolved D. Germline lookup yields CDR1 DFQATT and CDR2 SNEGSKA (reference sequence). There are 11 residues in the CDR3. Trimming pared 5 bases from V and 5 bases from J, leaving 9 bases between.

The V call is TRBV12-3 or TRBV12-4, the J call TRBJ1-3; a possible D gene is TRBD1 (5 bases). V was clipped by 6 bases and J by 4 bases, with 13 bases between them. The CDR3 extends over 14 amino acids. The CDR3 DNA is TGTGCCAGCAGAACGACAGTGACGGGAAACACCATATATTTT. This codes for CASRTTVTGNTIYF.

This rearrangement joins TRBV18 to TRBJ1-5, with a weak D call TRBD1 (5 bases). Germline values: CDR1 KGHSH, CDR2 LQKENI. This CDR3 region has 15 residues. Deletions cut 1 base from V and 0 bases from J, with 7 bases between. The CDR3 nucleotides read TGTGCCAGCTCACCACGACAGAATAGCAATCAGCCCCAGCATTTT. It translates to CASSPRQNSNQPQHF.

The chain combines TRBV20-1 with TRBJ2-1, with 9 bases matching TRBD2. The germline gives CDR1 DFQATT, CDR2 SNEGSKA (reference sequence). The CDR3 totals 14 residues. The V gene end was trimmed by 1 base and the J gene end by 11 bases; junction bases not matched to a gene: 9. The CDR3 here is CSARVGAGGGKQFF. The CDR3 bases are TGCAGTGCTAGAGTGGGAGCGGGGGGCGGAAAGCAGTTCTTC.

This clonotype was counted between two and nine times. The CDR3 here is CASGTGQRNSPLHF. DNA for the CDR3: TGCGCCAGCGGTACGGGACAGAGGAATTCACCCCTCCACTTT. This chain connects TRBV5-1 to TRBJ1-6; 7 positions match TRBD1. V was pared by 7 bases and J by 7 bases, with 8 bases of the junction left unmatched. The CDR3 is made up of 14 amino acids. Germline V gene data show CDR1 as SGHRS and CDR2 as YFSETQ.

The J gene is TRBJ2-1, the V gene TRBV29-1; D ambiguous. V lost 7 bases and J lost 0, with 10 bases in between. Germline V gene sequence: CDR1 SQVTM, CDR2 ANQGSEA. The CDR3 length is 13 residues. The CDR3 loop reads CSGDWSSYNEQFF. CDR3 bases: TGCAGCGGAGACTGGAGCTCCTACAATGAGCAGTTCTTC.